Listed below are T cell receptor beta chains from one sample, sequenced in a study of shared clonotypes between healthy human individuals. Method: immunoSEQ multiplex PCR; TCRdb's copy keeps in-frame clones and lacks some. The repertoire holds 2.3 million or so clones, about 92% seen once, with under 0.45% in the top ten. The specimen was naive CD4+ T cells from PBMCs. The receptors shown here come from a man in his late teens or twenties in good health. Some clones in this sample may be carry-over from other donors' samples. Each CDR3 is given with its conserved first and last residue. D genes are given only for firm matches. Clone size is stated in some rows and not others, as once, few, many or a class when expanded.

j_call | d_call | v_call | cdr3_length | clone_size | cdr3_aa | cdr3_nt
TRBJ2-5 | NA | TRBV18 | 14 | NA | CASSPTGPQETQYF | TGTGCCAGCTCACCAACGGGGCCACAAGAGACCCAGTACTTC
TRBJ2-7 | NA | TRBV28 | 13 | NA | CASTAGLPYEQYF | TGTGCCAGCACGGCGGGTCTCCCCTACGAGCAGTACTTC
TRBJ2-6 | TRBD1 | TRBV10-3 | 18 | NA | CAINADRERASGANVLTF | TGTGCCATCAATGCGGACAGGGAGAGGGCCTCTGGGGCCAACGTCCTGACTTTC
TRBJ1-2 | NA | TRBV9 | 14 | NA | CASSARPLAGGYTF | TGTGCCAGCAGCGCCCGGCCCCTCGCAGGGGGCTACACCTTC
TRBJ2-3 | TRBD2 | TRBV10-2 | 17 | NA | CASSDTRRTSMSDTQYF | TGCGCCAGCAGTGATACACGGCGGACTAGTATGTCAGATACGCAGTATTTT
TRBJ1-1 | NA | TRBV29-1 | 13 | NA | CSVARVMNTEAFF | TGCAGCGTTGCCCGTGTTATGAACACTGAAGCTTTCTTT
TRBJ2-7 | NA | TRBV2 | 11 | once | CASSASYEQYF | TGTGCCAGCTCGGCCTCCTACGAGCAGTACTTC
TRBJ1-5 | NA | TRBV6-1 | 12 | NA | CASSPTNQPQHF | TGTGCCAGCAGTCCCACAAATCAGCCCCAGCATTTT
TRBJ2-7 | NA | TRBV28 | 15 | NA | CASTLRLSSSYEQYF | TGTGCCAGCACTCTCCGACTGTCTAGCTCCTACGAGCAGTACTTC
TRBJ1-1 | NA | TRBV5-4 | 13 | NA | CASSSRMNTEAFF | TGTGCCAGCAGCTCACGTATGAACACTGAAGCTTTCTTT
TRBJ1-2 | NA | TRBV7-9 | 14 | once | CASSLGLPGYGYTF | TGTGCCAGCAGCTTAGGCCTCCCAGGGTATGGCTACACCTTC
TRBJ1-2 | NA | TRBV7-9 | 14 | NA | CASSQYRANYGYTF | TGTGCCAGCAGTCAATACAGGGCTAACTATGGCTACACCTTC
TRBJ2-1 | TRBD2 | TRBV28 | 16 | NA | CASSSSGLAAYNEQFF | TGTGCCAGCAGTTCCTCCGGACTAGCGGCCTACAATGAGCAGTTCTTC
TRBJ2-7 | NA | TRBV6-6 | 14 | NA | CASSYFSTSYEQYF | TGTGCCAGCAGTTACTTCAGCACCTCCTACGAGCAGTACTTC
TRBJ2-7 | NA | TRBV27 | 16 | NA | CASSPGYDLGGYEQYF | TGTGCCAGCAGTCCGGGATACGACTTAGGGGGATACGAGCAGTACTTC
TRBJ1-2 | TRBD1 | TRBV19 | 15 | NA | CASSIGGQGNYGYTF | TGTGCCAGTAGTATAGGCGGACAGGGTAACTATGGCTACACCTTC
TRBJ1-2 | NA | TRBV28 | 12 | NA | CASRTPELGYTF | TGTGCCAGCAGGACCCCCGAACTAGGCTACACCTTC
TRBJ2-7 | NA | TRBV7-9 | 15 | NA | CASSLGRGGSYEQYF | TGTGCCAGCAGCTTAGGCAGGGGTGGCTCCTACGAGCAGTACTTC
TRBJ2-3 | NA | TRBV7-2 | 14 | NA | CASSFRVSTDTQYF | TGTGCCAGCAGCTTCAGGGTCAGCACAGATACGCAGTATTTT
TRBJ2-2 | TRBD2 | TRBV28 | 15 | NA | CASSAPGLAGGELFF | TGTGCCAGCAGTGCCCCGGGACTAGCTGGCGGGGAGCTGTTTTTT
TRBJ2-2 | NA | TRBV7-2 | 13 | NA | CASSRSNTGELFF | TGTGCCAGCAGTCGATCAAATACGGGGGAGCTGTTTTTT
TRBJ2-1 | TRBD2 | TRBV5-1 | 17 | NA | CASSLQLGTSGRNEQFF | TGCGCCAGCAGCTTGCAACTCGGGACTAGCGGGAGGAATGAGCAGTTCTTC
TRBJ1-1 | NA | TRBV7-2 | 14 | NA | CASSLGTRHTEAFF | TGTGCCAGCAGCTTAGGGACACGCCACACTGAAGCTTTCTTT
TRBJ2-3 | NA | TRBV9 | 15 | NA | CASSVGRDGEDTQYF | TGTGCCAGCAGCGTAGGAAGGGACGGAGAGGATACGCAGTATTTT
TRBJ2-7 | TRBD1 | TRBV6-5 | 15 | NA | CASSLSGTGFYEQYF | TGTGCCAGCAGTCTATCCGGGACAGGGTTCTACGAGCAGTACTTC
TRBJ2-2 | NA | TRBV28 | 15 | NA | CASSFRSDYAGELFF | TGTGCCAGCAGTTTCCGATCGGACTATGCCGGGGAGCTGTTTTTT
TRBJ2-5 | TRBD1 | TRBV25-1 | 15 | NA | CASRGTGGGRETQYF | TGTGCCAGCAGGGGGACAGGGGGCGGTCGGGAGACCCAGTACTTC
TRBJ1-1 | NA | TRBV10-3 | 14 | few | CAISVSGVDTEAFF | TGTGCCATCAGTGTATCGGGGGTGGACACTGAAGCTTTCTTT
TRBJ1-2 | NA | TRBV9 | 13 | NA | CASSVTLEAGYTF | TGTGCCAGCAGCGTAACCCTGGAGGCTGGTTACACCTTC
TRBJ1-4 | TRBD1 | TRBV29-1 | 13 | NA | CSVRQGPNEKLFF | TGCAGCGTTAGACAGGGACCTAATGAAAAACTGTTTTTT
TRBJ1-2 | NA | TRBV28 | 13 | few | CASSQGLSYGYTF | TGTGCCAGCAGTCAAGGACTATCCTATGGCTACACCTTC
TRBJ2-7 | NA | TRBV7-2 | 12 | NA | CASSFPGHEQYF | TGTGCCAGCAGCTTCCCCGGTCACGAGCAGTACTTC
TRBJ2-2 | TRBD2 | TRBV7-2 | 16 | NA | CASSPGLAEFTGELFF | TGTGCCAGCAGCCCAGGACTAGCGGAATTCACCGGGGAGCTGTTTTTT
TRBJ1-1 | TRBD1 | TRBV6-4 | 13 | NA | CASSDRQGTEAFF | TGTGCCAGCAGTGACAGACAGGGGACTGAAGCTTTCTTT
TRBJ2-5 | TRBD2 | TRBV11-2 | 17 | NA | CASSLSLAGANRQTQYF | TGTGCCAGCAGCTTAAGTCTAGCGGGTGCGAATCGGCAGACCCAGTACTTC
TRBJ1-1 | NA | TRBV11-2 | 15 | NA | CASSRDGRTNTEAFF | TGTGCCAGCAGCCGCGACGGACGGACAAACACTGAAGCTTTCTTT
TRBJ1-1 | NA | TRBV7-9 | 16 | NA | CASSEDGAGLSTEAFF | TGTGCCAGCAGCGAAGATGGGGCAGGGCTGAGCACTGAAGCTTTCTTT
TRBJ1-2 | TRBD1 | TRBV5-5 | 14 | NA | CASSSDRGPRGYTF | TGTGCCAGCAGCTCTGACAGGGGCCCTCGGGGCTACACCTTC
TRBJ2-7 | NA | TRBV5-1 | 15 | NA | CASSLGVLGAYEQYF | TGCGCCAGCAGCTTGGGGGTTCTAGGGGCGTACGAGCAGTACTTC
TRBJ2-5 | TRBD2 | TRBV5-1 | 16 | NA | CASSARLAGVVETQYF | TGCGCCAGCAGCGCCCGACTAGCGGGAGTTGTGGAGACCCAGTACTTC
TRBJ2-1 | NA | TRBV5-8 | 17 | NA | CASSRSGWLSSYNEQFF | TGTGCCAGCAGCCGGTCCGGCTGGTTGAGCTCCTACAATGAGCAGTTCTTC
TRBJ2-1 | NA | TRBV11-1 | 16 | NA | CASSFFRPSRYNEQFF | TGTGCCAGCAGCTTCTTTCGACCGAGCCGTTACAATGAGCAGTTCTTC
TRBJ2-5 | NA | TRBV14 | 14 | NA | CASSPRGVQETQYF | TGTGCCAGCAGCCCACGAGGGGTTCAAGAGACCCAGTACTTC
TRBJ2-3 | TRBD2 | TRBV7-8 | 16 | NA | CASSFARLAGTDTQYF | TGTGCCAGCAGCTTCGCCAGACTAGCGGGAACTGATACGCAGTATTTT
TRBJ2-3 | NA | TRBV7-2 | 16 | NA | CASSRRASPGTDTQYF | TGTGCCAGCAGCCGTCGGGCTAGCCCTGGCACAGATACGCAGTATTTT
TRBJ2-3 | TRBD2 | TRBV19 | 14 | NA | CASKTTSGTDTQYF | TGTGCCAGTAAGACAACTAGCGGCACAGATACGCAGTATTTT
TRBJ2-1 | TRBD2 | TRBV2 | 15 | NA | CASSEGTSTYNEQFF | TGTGCCAGCAGTGAAGGGACTAGTACCTACAATGAGCAGTTCTTC
TRBJ2-1 | NA | TRBV9 | 16 | once | CASSPRGSALYNEQFF | TGTGCCAGCAGCCCTAGAGGTAGCGCGCTTTACAATGAGCAGTTCTTC
TRBJ2-2 | TRBD1 | TRBV7-2 | 15 | NA | CASSLGTGSTGELFF | TGTGCCAGCAGCCTTGGGACAGGGAGCACCGGGGAGCTGTTTTTT
TRBJ1-4 | NA | TRBV5-1 | 16 | NA | CASSLTAYRTNEKLFF | TGCGCCAGCAGCTTGACCGCGTACAGGACTAATGAAAAACTGTTTTTT